A selection of T cell receptor beta chains follows, all from one sample in a study of blood T cells in healthy people across ages. TCRdb passed the 5' RACE reads through MiXCR, listing each CDR3 protein once. This sample has roughly 650,000 distinct CDR3 sequences, with approximately 29% found just once. The specimen sequenced was blood. These receptors came from an elderly woman in good health. Each CDR3 is given with its conserved first and last residue. The D gene is left open where the match is weak. Clone sizes are given selectively: once, few, many, or a class where the clone is expanded.

v_gene,abundance,j_gene,d_gene,CDR3nt,CDR3aa
TRBV2,.,TRBJ2-5,.,TGTGCCAGCAGTGGGCTACAGGGCCTGGAGACCCAGTACTTC,CASSGLQGLETQYF
TRBV7-2,.,TRBJ2-3,.,TGTGCCAGCAGCTTAGAGAGCCAGGGGACAGATACGCAGTATTTT,CASSLESQGTDTQYF
TRBV12-3/TRBV12-4,many,TRBJ2-1,TRBD1,TGTGCCAGCAGTCGGACAGGGGGCGAAAATGAGCAGTTCTTC,CASSRTGGENEQFF
TRBV21-1,many,TRBJ1-2,.,TGTGCCAGCAGCAGAGGGGCAGGGACCAACTATGGCTACACCTTC,CASSRGAGTNYGYTF
TRBV4-3,many,TRBJ2-5,TRBD2,TGCGCCAGCAGCCAAGATTTGGAGGCGGGGGGGCTTTCAGAGACCCAGTACTTC,CASSQDLEAGGLSETQYF
TRBV12-3/TRBV12-4,.,TRBJ2-3,TRBD2,TGTGCCATCAGTTCAGCTAGCGGGGGGACAGATACGCAGTATTTC,CAISSASGGTDTQYF
TRBV20-1,few,TRBJ1-2,.,TGCAGTGCTAGAGATCTTAAGACAGAGCTGACCTACACCTTC,CSARDLKTELTYTF
TRBV7-2,many,TRBJ2-5,TRBD2,TGTGCCAGCAGGGCGGGGGGGGGCCAAGAGACCCAGTACTTC,CASRAGGGQETQYF
TRBV10-3,many,TRBJ1-4,TRBD1,TGTGCCACCAGTGCTGACAGGGGAGCTAATGAAAAACTGTTTTTT,CATSADRGANEKLFF
TRBV29-1,.,TRBJ2-1,.,TGCAGCGTTGAAGGAGCGTTCAATGAGCAGTTCTTC,CSVEGAFNEQFF